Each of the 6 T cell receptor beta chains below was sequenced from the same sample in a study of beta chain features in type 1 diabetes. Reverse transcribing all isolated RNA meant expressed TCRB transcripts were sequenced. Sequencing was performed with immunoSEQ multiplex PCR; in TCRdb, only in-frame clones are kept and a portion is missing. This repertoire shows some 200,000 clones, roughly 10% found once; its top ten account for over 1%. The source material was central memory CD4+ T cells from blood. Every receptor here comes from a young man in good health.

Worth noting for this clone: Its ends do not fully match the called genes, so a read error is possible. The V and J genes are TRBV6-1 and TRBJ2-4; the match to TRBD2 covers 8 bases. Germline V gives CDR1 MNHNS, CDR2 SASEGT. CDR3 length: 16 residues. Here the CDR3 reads CAISESGGQGKNIQYF. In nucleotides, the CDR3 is TGTGCCATCAGTGAGTCGGGGGGGCAAGGCAAAAACATTCAGTACTTC.

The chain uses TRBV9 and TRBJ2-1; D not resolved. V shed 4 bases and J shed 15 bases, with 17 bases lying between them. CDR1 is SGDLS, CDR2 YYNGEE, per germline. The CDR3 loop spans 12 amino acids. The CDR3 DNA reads TGTGCCAGCAGCTCCCGTCTAGGAATGTGGTTCTTC. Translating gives CASSSRLGMWFF.

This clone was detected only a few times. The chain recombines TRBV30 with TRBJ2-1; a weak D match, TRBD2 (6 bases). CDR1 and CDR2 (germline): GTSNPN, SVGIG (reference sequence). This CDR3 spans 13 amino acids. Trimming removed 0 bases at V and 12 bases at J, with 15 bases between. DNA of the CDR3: TGTGCCTGGAGTGTTAAGTCGGGAGTCCGGCAGTTCTTC. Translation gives CAWSVKSGVRQFF.

The CDR3 bases are TGTGCCAGCATGGGGACACTCTCCTACGAGCAGTACTTC. Its protein is CASMGTLSYEQYF. This rearrangement joins TRBV6-5 to TRBJ2-7; tentatively, D is TRBD1 (6 bases). The V and J ends lost 7 bases and 0 bases respectively, with 10 bases between them. Germline-derived CDR1 and CDR2 are MNHEY and SVGAGI. This CDR3 region has 13 residues.

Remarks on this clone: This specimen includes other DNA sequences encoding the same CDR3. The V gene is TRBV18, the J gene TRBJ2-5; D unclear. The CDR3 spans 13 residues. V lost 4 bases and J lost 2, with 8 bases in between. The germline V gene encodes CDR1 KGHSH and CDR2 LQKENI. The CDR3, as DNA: TGTGCCAGCTCACGAACAGATCAAGAGACCCAGTACTTC. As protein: CASSRTDQETQYF.

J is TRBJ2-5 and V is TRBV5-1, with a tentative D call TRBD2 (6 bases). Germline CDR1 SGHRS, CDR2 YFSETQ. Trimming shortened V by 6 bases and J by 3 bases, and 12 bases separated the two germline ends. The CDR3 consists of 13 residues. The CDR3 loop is CASTQGGKETQYF. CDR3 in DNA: TGCGCCAGCACCCAGGGCGGGAAAGAGACCCAGTACTTC.